Described below is a single TCR beta chain sequence and its context. The data belong to a study of blood T cell repertoires in COVID-19. Study summary: COVID-19 samples collected from the United States, Italy and Spain covered acute and convalescent phases.

Original methodology: Estimates of nucleated cell counts were drawn from the amplification of reference gene primers. The method was immunoSEQ multiplex PCR; TCRdb's version includes in-frame clones alone and lacks a portion of them. That table supplies the V and J calls and clone size; D and trimming were determined from the DNA. The sample comprises fewer than 150,000 clones, about 84% of which are singletons, and approximately 9% rests with the top ten. The V gene's germline CDR1 is SNHLY and CDR2 FYNNEI. V was clipped by 7 bases and J by 0 bases; unmatched bases: 8. The CDR3 has 16 residues. This TCR derives from an elderly woman in a cohort sampled during active or convalescent COVID-19. The material sequenced was peripheral blood. V is TRBV2 and J is TRBJ2-2; the match to TRBD1 covers 7 bases. The CDR3 loop reads CASTSGDSSNTGELFF. The CDR3 DNA sequence: TGTGCCAGCACCTCTGGGGACAGCTCGAACACCGGGGAGCTGTTTTTT.